This TCR beta chain was obtained from a study of blood T cell repertoires in COVID-19. Study-level background: Donors in the United States, Italy and Spain gave samples during acute or convalescent COVID-19. Nucleic acid was either cDNA or gDNA, and it came from T cells, B-cell-depleted T cells, or PBMCs.

J was trimmed by 8 bases and V by 1 base; bases with no gene match: 13. The germline V gene encodes CDR1 MGHRA and CDR2 YSYEKL. The CDR3 is 17 residues long. Assay: immunoSEQ multiplex PCR; the TCRdb copy retains only in-frame clones and omits some. The table includes 250,000 to 350,000 clones, 90% detected once. This TCR derives from a woman between 18 and 29 years old with acute COVID-19. The rearrangement links TRBV4-1 to TRBJ2-4, with 8 bases that match TRBD1. The sequencing sample was made of PBMCs or T cells enriched from blood (not recorded which). In DNA, the CDR3 is TGCGCCAGCAGCCAAGCTGGTAGCTACAGGGGGTTTGACATTCAGTACTTC. This sequence encodes CASSQAGSYRGFDIQYF.